What follows are 32 T cell receptor beta chains derived from one specimen sequenced in a study of shared clonotypes between healthy human individuals. The repertoire was sequenced with immunoSEQ multiplex PCR; TCRdb's copy has only in-frame clones and lacks some. The table includes 2,100,000 or so clones, under 97% detected once. The material sequenced was naive CD4+ T cells sorted from blood. As for subset: CD45RA+ positively selected. Every receptor here comes from a man between 18 and 29 years old in good health.

The gene calls are TRBV25-1 and TRBJ1-6; 8 bases match TRBD1. V shed 6 bases, J shed 5 bases, and the junction held 6 bases outside the gene matches. The length of the CDR3 is 15 residues. Germline lookup yields CDR1 MGHDK and CDR2 SYGVNS. The CDR3 spells CASSPGDRNNSPLHF. CDR3 sequence (DNA): TGTGCCAGCAGCCCCGGGGACAGGAATAATTCACCCCTCCACTTT.

This clone was observed once. V usage is TRBV18 and J usage is TRBJ2-2; unclear D gene. This CDR3 region has 16 residues. Trimming removed 3 bases from V and 1 base from J, with 12 bases in between. Germline CDR1 KGHSH, CDR2 LQKENI. CDR3 loop: CASSPNSLGNTGELFF. In nucleotides, the CDR3 is TGTGCCAGCTCACCCAACTCGTTGGGGAACACCGGGGAGCTGTTTTTT.

J is TRBJ2-7 and V is TRBV2; possible D gene TRBD2, 6 bases. The CDR3 contains 15 residues. Germline CDR1 SNHLY, CDR2 FYNNEI. The V and J ends lost 6 bases and 4 bases respectively, with 19 bases between them. The CDR3 reads CASRHGGIGGYEQYF. CDR3 nucleotide sequence: TGTGCCAGCAGGCACGGCGGGATCGGGGGATACGAGCAGTACTTC. Supplemented by reference TRBV2 and TRBJ2-7, the full variable domain reads EPEVTQTPSHQVTQMGQEVILRCVPISNHLYFYWYRQILGQKVEFLVSFYNNEISEKSEIFDDQFSVERPDGSNFTLKIRSTKLEDSAMYFCASRHGGIGGYEQYFGPGTRLTVT.

V and J are TRBV5-6 and TRBJ1-5, with D unclear. The CDR3 loop spans 12 amino acids. The V end was cut by 2 bases, the J end by 6 bases, with 6 bases between. Per the germline V gene, CDR1 is SGHDT and CDR2 is YYEEEE. The CDR3 is CASSLGFQPQHF. Written as DNA, the CDR3 is TGTGCCAGCAGCTTAGGATTTCAGCCCCAGCATTTT. Full variable domain (remainder filled in from reference TRBV5-6 and TRBJ1-5): DAGVTQSPTHLIKTRGQQVTLRCSPKSGHDTVSWYQQALGQGPQFIFQYYEEEERQRGNFPDRFSGHQFPNYSSELNVNALLLGDSALYLCASSLGFQPQHFGDGTRLSIL.

This clone was detected once. The chain carries TRBV6-5 and TRBJ1-2; a weak D match, TRBD1 (5 bases). Trimming removed 2 bases at V and 4 bases at J, with 11 bases between. The CDR3 has 14 residues. Germline lookup yields CDR1 MNHEY and CDR2 SVGAGI. In DNA form, the CDR3 reads TGTGCCAGCAGTTACGCTCAGGGTGTCTATGGCTACACCTTC. It encodes CASSYAQGVYGYTF.

The J gene is TRBJ1-4, the V gene TRBV28, with D perhaps matching TRBD1 (6 bases). With 8 bases removed from V and 4 bases from J, the gap between germline ends came to 17 bases. This CDR3 comprises 15 residues. The germline CDR1 and CDR2 sequences are MDHEN and SYDVKM. CDR3 DNA: TGTGCCAGCGGATTGTTGGACAGAAATAATGAAAAACTGTTTTTT. Translated: CASGLLDRNNEKLFF.

This clone was picked up one time. The chain employs TRBV21-1 and TRBJ2-4; the table's D call TRBD2 went unverified against the DNA. TRBV21-1 counts as a pseudogene. This CDR3 has 15 amino acids. For the CDR3, the DNA is TGTGCCAGCAGCCTTGGAGGGTCGGCCAAAAACATTCAGTACTTC. Its translation: CASSLGGSAKNIQYF.

Notes on this clone: Other DNA sequences from this sample encode an identical CDR3 as well. The rearrangement uses TRBV11-2 and TRBJ2-7, with D unresolved. Trimming took off 1 base at V and 2 bases at J, with 6 bases between the two ends. CDR1 is SGHAT and CDR2 is FQNNGV in the germline V gene. The CDR3 covers 13 residues. Here the CDR3 reads CASSLGTPYEQYF. Here the CDR3 DNA reads TGTGCCAGCAGCTTAGGGACGCCCTACGAGCAGTACTTC.

This sequence joins TRBV4-3 and TRBJ2-7; D is unresolved. The CDR3 length is 12 residues. Trimming stripped 0 bases from V and 6 bases from J, with 6 bases between. CDR1 is LGHNA and CDR2 is YSLEER in the germline V gene. The CDR3 region has the DNA TGCGCCAGCAGCCAAGATAACCTCGAGCAGTACTTC. The encoded protein is CASSQDNLEQYF.

The chain has TRBV7-9 and TRBJ1-5; 7 nucleotides match TRBD1. J was trimmed by 1 base and V by 2 bases; bases with no gene match: 8. CDR3 size: 17 residues. Germline V gives CDR1 SEHNR, CDR2 FQNEAQ (reference sequence). The CDR3 loop is CASSLYGQAGSNQPQHF. CDR3 DNA sequence: TGTGCCAGCAGCTTATACGGACAGGCTGGAAGCAATCAGCCCCAGCATTTT. The full variable domain, rest sourced from reference TRBV7-9 and TRBJ1-5, is DTGVSQNPRHKITKRGQNVTFRCDPISEHNRLYWYRQTLGQGPEFLTYFQNEAQLEKSRLLSDRFSAERPKGSFSTLEIQRTEQGDSAMYLCASSLYGQAGSNQPQHFGDGTRLSIL.

This clone was picked up one time. The chain joins TRBV4-1 to TRBJ2-2; D uncertain. The CDR3 contains 15 residues. Deletions cut 1 base from V and 1 base from J, with 7 bases between. Germline assignment: CDR1 MGHRA and CDR2 YSYEKL. CDR3 DNA sequence: TGCGCCAGCAGCCAAGGAGTAATGAACACCGGGGAGCTGTTTTTT. Its translation is CASSQGVMNTGELFF.

Note on this clone: Other DNA sequences in the same sample also yield this CDR3. The rearrangement joins TRBV30 to TRBJ1-1; the D gene is possibly TRBD1 (5 bases). V was shortened by 3 bases and J by 0 bases, with 8 bases between the two germline ends. This CDR3 is 13 amino acids long. Per the germline V gene, CDR1 is GTSNPN and CDR2 is SVGIG (reference sequence). CDR3 in amino acids: CAWRQGLNTEAFF. The DNA for the CDR3 is TGTGCCTGGAGGCAGGGCTTGAACACTGAAGCTTTCTTT. Full variable domain (missing parts from reference TRBV30 and TRBJ1-1): SQTIHQWPATLVQPVGSPLSLECTVEGTSNPNLYWYRQAAGRGLQLLFYSVGIGQISSEVPQNLSASRPQDRQFILSSKKLLLSDSGFYLCAWRQGLNTEAFFGQGTRLTVV.

In its sample, this clone was seen once. The gene calls are TRBV7-2 and TRBJ1-2; D not resolved. Germline V CDR1 and CDR2: SGHTA, FQGNSA. This CDR3 region has 14 residues. V was clipped by 0 bases and J by 4 bases, with 9 bases between them. The CDR3 protein is CASSLAAGPYGYTF. CDR3 bases: TGTGCCAGCAGCTTAGCCGCAGGCCCCTATGGCTACACCTTC.

The rearrangement links TRBV9 to TRBJ2-7; D ambiguous. With 3 bases removed from V and 2 bases from J, the gap between germline ends came to 18 bases. Germline V gives CDR1 SGDLS, CDR2 YYNGEE. CDR3 length: 16 residues. The CDR3 protein is CASSASAMSGPYEQYF. The CDR3 nucleotides read TGTGCCAGCAGCGCATCAGCGATGTCCGGGCCCTACGAGCAGTACTTC.

Worth noting for this clone: The sample holds other DNA sequences that translate to the same CDR3. The chain has TRBV18 and TRBJ1-1; D unresolved. The CDR3 is made up of 14 amino acids. Germline V lookup: CDR1 KGHSH, CDR2 LQKENI. Trimming took off 6 bases at V and 3 bases at J, with 14 bases between the two ends. The CDR3 protein is CASSRQTGDTEAFF. CDR3 in DNA: TGTGCCAGCTCCCGGCAGACGGGCGACACTGAAGCTTTCTTT.

This sequence joins TRBV11-2 and TRBJ2-7; possibly TRBD1 for D (5 bases). CDR1 is SGHAT, CDR2 FQNNGV, per germline. V shed 5 bases and J shed 1 base, with 12 bases lying between them. The CDR3 is 14 amino acids. The CDR3 protein is CASSPTAGSYEQYF. Here the CDR3 DNA reads TGTGCCAGCAGCCCTACGGCAGGGTCCTACGAGCAGTACTTC.

This clone is a singleton in its sample. CDR3 in amino acids: CASSLEGHTNYGYTF. The DNA of the CDR3 is TGTGCCAGCAGCTTAGAAGGACACACTAACTATGGCTACACCTTC. V is TRBV7-2 and J is TRBJ1-2, with TRBD1 as a possible D gene (5 bases). The CDR3 sequence is 15 residues long. CDR1 is SGHTA and CDR2 is FQGNSA in the germline V gene. Trimming cost V 1 base and J 0 bases, with 9 bases left between them.

The chain uses TRBV6-1 and TRBJ1-6; D remains ambiguous. The CDR3 consists of 14 residues. The germline V gene has CDR1 MNHNS and CDR2 SASEGT. The ends were cut back, 2 bases at V and 9 bases at J, with 11 bases in the middle. The CDR3 protein is CASSELTDISPLHF. DNA of the CDR3: TGTGCCAGCAGTGAATTGACGGATATTTCACCCCTCCACTTT.

This clone was seen a single time. The rearrangement joins TRBV30 to TRBJ1-2; 7 bases line up with TRBD1. This CDR3 comprises 13 residues. With 2 bases clipped from V and 4 bases from J, the junction kept 4 bases outside the gene matches. Germline loops: CDR1 GTSNPN, CDR2 SVGIG (reference sequence). The DNA for the CDR3 is TGTGCCTGGAGTCCCGGGACAGCCTATGGCTACACCTTC. Translating it yields CAWSPGTAYGYTF.

The genes are TRBV28 and TRBJ1-1, with a possible D match to TRBD1 (5 bases). V was clipped by 6 bases and J by 0 bases, with 17 bases between them. The CDR3 has 16 residues. Looked up from germline, CDR1 is MDHEN and CDR2 is SYDVKM. The CDR3 loop is CASRDLGVSMNTEAFF. CDR3 bases: TGTGCCAGCAGGGACTTAGGGGTTTCCATGAACACTGAAGCTTTCTTT.

V gene TRBV6-5 combines with J gene TRBJ1-1; 8 bases line up with TRBD1. The CDR3 is 13 residues long. V lost 5 bases, J lost 11 bases, and 10 bases stayed unmatched. CDR1 is MNHEY and CDR2 is SVGAGI in the germline V gene. The CDR3 is CASSTEYRGGAFF. For the CDR3, the DNA is TGTGCCAGCAGTACTGAATACAGGGGGGGGGCTTTCTTT.

A note on this clone: The germline gene is not matched at one end of the junction; a read error may be the cause. This chain links TRBV18 with TRBJ2-1, with 10 bases that match TRBD1. The CDR3 is 11 amino acids. Germline loops: CDR1 KGHSH, CDR2 LQKENI. CDR3 loop: CASTETGGFVF. The CDR3 nucleotides read TGTGCCAGCACAGAGACAGGGGGCTTTGTCTTC. The full variable domain, in which reference TRBV18 and TRBJ2-1 provide the parts outside the CDR3, is NAGVMQNPRHLVRRRGQEARLRCSPMKGHSHVYWYRQLPEEGLKFMVYLQKENIIDESGMPKERFSAEFPKEGPSILRIQQVVRGDSAAYFCASTETGGFVFGPGTRLTVL.

The chain combines TRBV10-3 with TRBJ1-6; D may be TRBD1 (5 bases). Trimming took off 3 bases at V and 10 bases at J, with 19 bases between the two ends. Per the germline V gene, CDR1 is ENHRY and CDR2 is SYGVKD. This CDR3 is 16 amino acids long. The chain's CDR3 is CAISDSPGRDGSPLHF. CDR3 in DNA: TGTGCCATCAGTGACTCACCGGGGAGGGACGGGTCACCCCTCCACTTT.

The rearrangement links TRBV19 to TRBJ2-6; D ambiguous. The V end was cut by 3 bases, the J end by 2 bases, with 5 bases between. The CDR3 consists of 14 residues. Looked up from germline, CDR1 is LNHDA and CDR2 is SQIVND (reference sequence). CDR3 nucleotide sequence: TGTGCCAGTAGTATTCAGACTGGGGCCAACGTCCTGACTTTC. Amino acid sequence: CASSIQTGANVLTF.

The genes are TRBV7-6 and TRBJ2-3; 10 bases align to TRBD2. V lost 5 bases and J lost 5; bases outside the gene matches: 7. This CDR3 is 15 amino acids long. CDR1 is SGHVS and CDR2 is FNYEAQ in the germline V gene. CDR3 bases: TGTGCCAGCAGCACACTAGCGGGGAAAGGAGATACGCAGTATTTT. Encoded protein: CASSTLAGKGDTQYF.

The chain joins TRBV5-6 to TRBJ2-1; D is perhaps TRBD1 (6 bases). The V and J ends lost 2 bases and 6 bases respectively, with 15 bases between them. This CDR3 comprises 15 residues. From germline, CDR1 is SGHDT and CDR2 YYEEEE. The CDR3 spells CASSFGQKASNEQFF. The CDR3 nucleotides read TGTGCCAGCAGCTTCGGACAGAAAGCAAGCAATGAGCAGTTCTTC.

The chain employs TRBV28 and TRBJ1-2; 11 nucleotides match TRBD1. In germline, CDR1 is MDHEN, CDR2 SYDVKM. The ends lost 3 bases at V and 4 bases at J; junction bases unmatched: 4. The CDR3 totals 15 residues. The CDR3 reads CASSFPGQGAYGYTF. CDR3 sequence (DNA): TGTGCCAGCAGTTTTCCAGGACAGGGGGCCTATGGCTACACCTTC.

The gene calls are TRBV4-1 and TRBJ2-3; 12 bases align to TRBD2. Germline V gene data show CDR1 as MGHRA and CDR2 as YSYEKL. After removal of 4 bases from V and 2 bases from J, the junction contained 4 bases not matched to a gene. The length of the CDR3 is 16 residues. The CDR3 is CASSLRTSGDTDTQYF. The CDR3 nucleotides read TGCGCCAGCAGCCTCCGGACTAGCGGGGACACAGATACGCAGTATTTT.

The genes are TRBV7-8 and TRBJ2-3; 10 nucleotides line up with TRBD1. The CDR3 loop spans 15 amino acids. Losses at the gene ends were 5 bases for V and 2 bases for J; bases not matched to a gene: 4. Germline values: CDR1 SGHVS, CDR2 FQNEAQ. CDR3 nucleotide sequence: TGTGCCAGCAGCAGGGACAGGGGATACACAGATACGCAGTATTTT. The encoded protein is CASSRDRGYTDTQYF. The whole variable domain, filled in from reference TRBV7-8 and TRBJ2-3, reads GAGVSQSPRYKVAKRGQDVALRCDPISGHVSLFWYQQALGQGPEFLTYFQNEAQLDKSGLPSDRFFAERPEGSVSTLKIQRTQQEDSAVYLCASSRDRGYTDTQYFGPGTRLTVL.

DNA of the CDR3: TGTGCCAGCAGCTTGGACGACAGGAACTATGGCTACACCTTC. Protein product: CASSLDDRNYGYTF. V is TRBV4-2 and J is TRBJ1-2; maybe TRBD1 (6 bases). Trimming removed 5 bases at V and 2 bases at J, with 12 bases between. The germline V gene encodes CDR1 LGHNA and CDR2 YNFKEQ. The CDR3 is made up of 14 amino acids.

This rearrangement joins TRBV30 to TRBJ1-2, with D maybe TRBD1 (6 bases). From germline, CDR1 is GTSNPN and CDR2 SVGIG (reference sequence). Trimming shortened V by 2 bases and J by 8 bases, and 15 bases separated the two germline ends. The CDR3 has 13 residues. DNA for the CDR3: TGTGCCTGGAGTACCGGGACACGCGCGGGCTACACCTTC. Amino acid sequence: CAWSTGTRAGYTF.

CDR3 nucleotides: TGTGCCACCAGCAGAGATTCTGTTTCTTCCTCGGGGTACGAGCAGTACTTC. It specifies CATSRDSVSSSGYEQYF. V gene TRBV15 combines with J gene TRBJ2-7, with D possibly being TRBD2 (5 bases). CDR3 size: 17 residues. V lost 0 bases to trimming and J lost 4 bases, with 19 bases between them. Germline CDR1 reads LNHNV; CDR2 reads YYDKDF (reference sequence).